One T cell receptor beta chain is described in this entry. This sample is drawn from a study of monozygotic twins with inflammatory bowel disease. TCRdb re-called the 5' RACE reads; one entry per CDR3 protein, DNA not given. This sample's table has over 110,000 distinct CDR3 sequences. The sequencing sample was made of blood. This receptor was obtained from a human donor with ulcerative colitis or Crohn's disease, or a healthy co-twin of an affected twin (not recorded which).

The CDR3 sequence: CASSFQGAAYEQYF. This chain joins TRBV12-3 or TRBV12-4 and TRBJ2-7; there is no DNA to check the TCRdb D call of TRBD1. There are 14 residues in the CDR3.